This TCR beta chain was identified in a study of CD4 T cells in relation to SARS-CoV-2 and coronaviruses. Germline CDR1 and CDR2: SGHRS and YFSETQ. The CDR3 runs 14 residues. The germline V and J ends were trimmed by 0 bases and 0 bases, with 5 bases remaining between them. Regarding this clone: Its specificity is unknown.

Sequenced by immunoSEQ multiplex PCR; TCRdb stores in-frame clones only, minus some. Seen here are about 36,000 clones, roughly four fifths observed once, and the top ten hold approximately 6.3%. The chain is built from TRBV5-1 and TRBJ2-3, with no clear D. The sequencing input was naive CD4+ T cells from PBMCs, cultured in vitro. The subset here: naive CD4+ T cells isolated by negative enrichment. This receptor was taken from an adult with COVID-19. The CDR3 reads CASSLGQSTDTQYF. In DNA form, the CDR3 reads TGCGCCAGCAGCTTGGGACAAAGCACAGATACGCAGTATTTT.